This T cell receptor beta chain was sequenced during a study of long-term antiretroviral therapy in people with HIV. General study points: Across all time points, the repertoire was dominated by clones that expanded before ART. Post-treatment diversity went higher with ART but stayed below transplant donor controls.

As for this clone: Antigen unknown.

The germline V gene encodes CDR1 MGHRA and CDR2 YSYEKL. This CDR3 is 13 amino acids long. The V gene lost 6 bases and the J gene lost 7 bases, with 12 bases spanning the gap. Version v3.0 of the immunoSEQ assay ran at survey level. Repertoires were generated with immunoSEQ multiplex PCR, while TCRdb's copy carries only in-frame clones and drops some. This table has under 50,000 clones, more than 80% appearing once. All participants with HIV were treated in the United States. The chain carries TRBV4-1 and TRBJ2-2; D tentatively reads TRBD1 or TRBD2 (5 bases each). Sequences were derived from unsorted PBMCs, sampled 3.1 years after starting antiretroviral therapy. The receptor was isolated from a woman in her 50s with HIV. CDR3 in amino acids: CASSPWGSGELFF. The CDR3 coding sequence is TGCGCCAGCAGTCCATGGGGGAGCGGGGAGCTGTTTTTT.